These 23 T cell receptor beta chains originate from one sample sequenced in a study of Tregs in tolerant kidney transplant recipients. Clones were sequenced by immunoSEQ multiplex PCR, and TCRdb holds only the in-frame ones, with some missing. The sample records 55,000 to 80,000 clones, nearly 98% being singletons. The sequencing here drew on Tregs from blood, taken before the transplant. These receptors all come from a human donor who received a combined kidney and bone marrow transplant.

The chain links TRBV7-9 to TRBJ2-1, with TRBD2 identical over 9 bases. Germline CDR1 is SEHNR and CDR2 is FQNEAQ (reference sequence). This CDR3 is built from 16 residues. Trimming cost V 5 bases and J 4 bases; bases outside gene matches: 9. CDR3 region: CASSPLAGGPYNEQFF. CDR3 DNA: TGTGCCAGCAGCCCCCTGGCGGGAGGGCCATACAATGAGCAGTTCTTC.

V is TRBV18 and J is TRBJ1-1, with D perhaps TRBD1 (5 bases). V was cut by 6 bases and J by 3 bases, with 14 bases left in between. The CDR3 is 14 residues long. Germline V gene sequence: CDR1 KGHSH, CDR2 LQKENI. CDR3: CASSPTASDTEAFF. The CDR3 nucleotides are TGTGCCAGCTCGCCGACAGCTTCCGACACTGAAGCTTTCTTT.

The V gene is TRBV27, the J gene TRBJ2-1; D gene uncertain. V was pared by 3 bases and J by 0 bases, with 9 bases between. Per germline, CDR1 MNHEY and CDR2 SMNVEV (reference sequence). This CDR3 comprises 15 residues. CDR3 coding DNA: TGTGCCAGCAGTTTTGGGTGGAGCTCCTACAATGAGCAGTTCTTC. This codes for CASSFGWSSYNEQFF.

The chain has TRBV9 and TRBJ2-1; no firm D call. Trimming pared 0 bases from V and 9 bases from J, leaving 10 bases between. From germline, CDR1 is SGDLS and CDR2 YYNGEE. This CDR3 region has 13 residues. The CDR3 DNA is TGTGCCAGCAGCGTAGCCCCCCTAGGTGAGCAGTTCTTC. Encoded protein: CASSVAPLGEQFF.

J is TRBJ1-3 and V is TRBV15; 9 bases match TRBD1. Germline loops: CDR1 LNHNV, CDR2 YYDKDF (reference sequence). V lost 3 bases and J lost 9; bases outside the gene matches: 9. The CDR3 sequence is 15 residues long. In nucleotides, the CDR3 is TGTGCCACCAGCAGTTTAACAGGGGGCCTTAGCACCATATATTTT. It codes for CATSSLTGGLSTIYF.

The chain uses TRBV6-5 and TRBJ2-5, with a possible D match to TRBD2 (5 bases). Germline CDR1 reads MNHEY; CDR2 reads SVGAGI. Between the trimmed V and J ends, which lost 6 bases and 4 bases, there was a span of 12 bases. The CDR3 is made up of 13 amino acids. This chain's CDR3 is CASSSSRVETQYF. In DNA form, the CDR3 reads TGTGCCAGCAGCTCATCGAGGGTAGAGACCCAGTACTTC.

The chain has TRBV19 and TRBJ2-7; D may be TRBD2 (6 bases). Germline assignment: CDR1 LNHDA and CDR2 SQIVND (reference sequence). The CDR3 is made up of 15 amino acids. Trimming left V 4 bases short and J 1 base short, with 14 bases between. The DNA for the CDR3 is TGTGCCAGTAGTAGGGGGGACGCGAGTTCCTACGAGCAGTACTTC. Protein: CASSRGDASSYEQYF.

V usage is TRBV5-1 and J usage is TRBJ1-5; 9 bases align to TRBD1. With V trimmed by 4 bases and J by 5 bases, 4 bases remained unmatched. From germline, CDR1 is SGHRS and CDR2 YFSETQ. This CDR3 is 14 amino acids long. CDR3 amino acids: CASSPGTGYQPQHF. The DNA of the CDR3 is TGCGCCAGCAGCCCCGGGACAGGGTATCAGCCCCAGCATTTT.

The chain links TRBV7-6 to TRBJ2-7, with TRBD2 as a possible D gene (6 bases). The CDR3 extends over 15 amino acids. Trimming took off 0 bases at V and 4 bases at J, with 13 bases between the two ends. Germline CDR1 and CDR2: SGHVS and FNYEAQ. The CDR3 coding sequence is TGTGCCAGCAGCTTAGCGCCCGGGGGAACGTACGAGCAGTACTTC. Amino acid sequence: CASSLAPGGTYEQYF.

The rearrangement uses TRBV2 and TRBJ1-2; no reliable D call. The CDR3 length is 13 residues. The germline V and J ends were trimmed by 3 bases and 2 bases, with 7 bases remaining between them. Germline CDR1 is SNHLY and CDR2 is FYNNEI. CDR3 DNA sequence: TGTGCCAGCAGTGACAGGCAGAACTATGGCTACACCTTC. Protein product: CASSDRQNYGYTF.

This clone was counted once. Written as DNA, the CDR3 is TGTGCCAGTGGTCCGGGGGGGGCACCTAAGGGCTACACCTTC. Residues: CASGPGGAPKGYTF. The J gene is TRBJ1-2, the V gene TRBV28; weak D call: TRBD1 (6 bases). V was pared by 9 bases and J by 8 bases, with 22 bases between. The CDR3 totals 14 residues. Per germline, CDR1 MDHEN and CDR2 SYDVKM.

The chain is built from TRBV11-2 and TRBJ1-1; TRBD1 agrees at 11 bases. The CDR3 is 18 amino acids. Trimming cost V 5 bases and J 3 bases; bases outside gene matches: 14. Germline CDR1 and CDR2: SGHAT and FQNNGV. The CDR3 bases are TGTGCCAGCAGCAATACCCGGACAGGGGGCGCGTTCGACACTGAAGCTTTCTTT. It is translated as CASSNTRTGGAFDTEAFF.

The V gene is TRBV7-2, the J gene TRBJ2-7, with a weak D call TRBD1 (6 bases). Germline CDR1 and CDR2: SGHTA and FQGNSA. The V end was cut by 4 bases, the J end by 2 bases, with 21 bases between. The length of the CDR3 is 17 residues. CDR3 coding DNA: TGTGCCAGCAGCTCGAAAGGGCTCCGGGACAAAGCCTACGAGCAGTACTTC. It encodes CASSSKGLRDKAYEQYF.

The chain has TRBV4-3 and TRBJ2-7, with a tentative D call TRBD1 (5 bases). Looked up from germline, CDR1 is LGHNA and CDR2 is YSLEER. The V end was cut by 2 bases, the J end by 0 bases, with 11 bases between. The CDR3 runs to 15 residues. The CDR3 spells CASSQYQTDSYEQYF. The CDR3 DNA reads as TGCGCCAGCAGCCAATATCAGACAGACTCCTACGAGCAGTACTTC.

This clone was recorded once. The chain is built from TRBV10-1 and TRBJ2-2, with D perhaps TRBD2 (7 bases). V was trimmed by 3 bases and J by 5 bases, leaving 16 bases between them. Germline CDR1 reads WNHNN; CDR2 reads SYGVQD (reference sequence). This CDR3 spans 16 amino acids. CDR3 residues: CASSESVRGGTGELFF. The CDR3 nucleotides are TGCGCCAGCAGTGAATCGGTCAGGGGAGGGACCGGGGAGCTGTTTTTT.

The chain's CDR3 is CASSQSPGTGLETQYF. CDR3 in DNA: TGTGCCAGCAGCCAGAGCCCCGGGACAGGGCTGGAGACCCAGTACTTC. The gene calls are TRBV7-7 and TRBJ2-5; 9 nucleotides line up with TRBD1. This CDR3 is 16 amino acids long. CDR1 is SSHAT, CDR2 FNYEAQ, per germline (reference sequence). V shed 5 bases, J shed 5 bases, and the junction held 12 bases outside the gene matches.

The chain couples TRBV7-3 to TRBJ2-1; TRBD2 aligns across 10 bases. V trimming: 5 bases; J trimming: 3 bases; junction bases outside the gene matches: 4. CDR3 length: 15 amino acids. Germline CDR1 reads SGHTA; CDR2 reads FQGTGA. In DNA, the CDR3 is TGTGCCAGCAGCCCAGGACTAGCGGACTACAATGAGCAGTTCTTC. This encodes CASSPGLADYNEQFF.

The J gene is TRBJ2-3, the V gene TRBV14; TRBD2 aligns across 7 bases. CDR1 is SGHDN and CDR2 is FVKESK in the germline V gene. The junction had 12 bases not matched to a gene; V was cut back by 9 bases and J by 6 bases. The CDR3 loop spans 14 amino acids. The CDR3: CASSGLTIGDTQYF. The CDR3 bases are TGTGCCAGTTCGGGACTAACTATCGGTGATACGCAGTATTTT.

The chain has TRBV29-1 and TRBJ1-5, with D perhaps matching TRBD1 (5 bases). This CDR3 is 13 amino acids long. Germline lookup yields CDR1 SQVTM and CDR2 ANQGSEA. Trimming took 7 bases from V and 4 from J, leaving 14 bases between them. The CDR3 DNA sequence: TGCAGCGCCCAAAAGGGGTGGAATCAGCCCCAGCATTTT. Its protein product is CSAQKGWNQPQHF.

The J gene is TRBJ2-3, the V gene TRBV5-1, with D possibly TRBD2 on 6 matching bases. Germline V CDR1 and CDR2: SGHRS, YFSETQ. Trimming took 3 bases from V and 4 from J, leaving 15 bases between them. CDR3 length: 15 amino acids. The CDR3: CASSWGDFRPDTQYF. Written as DNA, the CDR3 is TGCGCCAGCAGCTGGGGGGACTTTCGGCCAGATACGCAGTATTTT. The full variable domain, its missing parts supplied by reference TRBV5-1 and TRBJ2-3, is KAGVTQTPRYLIKTRGQQVTLSCSPISGHRSVSWYQQTPGQGLQFLFEYFSETQRNKGNFPGRFSGRQFSNSRSEMNVSTLELGDSALYLCASSWGDFRPDTQYFGPGTRLTVL.

The chain joins TRBV5-1 to TRBJ1-1, with D possibly matching TRBD1 (5 bases). CDR3 length: 15 residues. Between the trimmed V and J ends, which lost 1 base and 5 bases, there was a span of 15 bases. Germline CDR1 and CDR2: SGHRS and YFSETQ. This CDR3 is CASSLIGTLETEAFF. The CDR3 coding sequence is TGCGCCAGCAGCTTGATAGGGACTTTGGAAACTGAAGCTTTCTTT. The full variable domain, in which reference TRBV5-1 and TRBJ1-1 provide the parts outside the CDR3, is KAGVTQTPRYLIKTRGQQVTLSCSPISGHRSVSWYQQTPGQGLQFLFEYFSETQRNKGNFPGRFSGRQFSNSRSEMNVSTLELGDSALYLCASSLIGTLETEAFFGQGTRLTVV.

J is TRBJ1-2 and V is TRBV19; 8 positions agree with TRBD1. The CDR3 is 15 amino acids. From germline, CDR1 is LNHDA and CDR2 SQIVND (reference sequence). V gave up 4 bases and J gave up 6 bases; unmatched junction bases: 10. The CDR3 loop reads CASSKSQGVADGYTF. The CDR3 DNA reads as TGTGCCAGTAGTAAGTCACAGGGGGTGGCGGATGGCTACACCTTC.

This clone occurred once. V usage is TRBV29-1 and J usage is TRBJ2-7; 8 bases align to TRBD1. There are 11 residues in the CDR3. Germline lookup yields CDR1 SQVTM and CDR2 ANQGSEA. The V segment lost 5 bases and the J segment 6 bases; nucleotides outside the gene matches: 3. Here the CDR3 reads CSVRQGFEQYF. CDR3 in DNA: TGCAGCGTTAGACAGGGGTTCGAGCAGTACTTC.